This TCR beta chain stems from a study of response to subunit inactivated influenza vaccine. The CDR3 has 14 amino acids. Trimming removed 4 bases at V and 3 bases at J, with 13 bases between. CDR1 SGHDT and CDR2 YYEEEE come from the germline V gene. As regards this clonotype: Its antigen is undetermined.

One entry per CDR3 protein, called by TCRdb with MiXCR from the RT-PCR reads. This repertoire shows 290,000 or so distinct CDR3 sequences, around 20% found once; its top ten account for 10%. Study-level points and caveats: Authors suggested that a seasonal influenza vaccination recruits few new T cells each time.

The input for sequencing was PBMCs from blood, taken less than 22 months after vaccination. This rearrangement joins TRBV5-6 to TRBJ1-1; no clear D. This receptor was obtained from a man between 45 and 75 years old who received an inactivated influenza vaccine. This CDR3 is CASSPGVGYTEAFF. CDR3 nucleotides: TGTGCCAGCAGCCCCGGGGTGGGCTACACTGAAGCTTTCTTT.